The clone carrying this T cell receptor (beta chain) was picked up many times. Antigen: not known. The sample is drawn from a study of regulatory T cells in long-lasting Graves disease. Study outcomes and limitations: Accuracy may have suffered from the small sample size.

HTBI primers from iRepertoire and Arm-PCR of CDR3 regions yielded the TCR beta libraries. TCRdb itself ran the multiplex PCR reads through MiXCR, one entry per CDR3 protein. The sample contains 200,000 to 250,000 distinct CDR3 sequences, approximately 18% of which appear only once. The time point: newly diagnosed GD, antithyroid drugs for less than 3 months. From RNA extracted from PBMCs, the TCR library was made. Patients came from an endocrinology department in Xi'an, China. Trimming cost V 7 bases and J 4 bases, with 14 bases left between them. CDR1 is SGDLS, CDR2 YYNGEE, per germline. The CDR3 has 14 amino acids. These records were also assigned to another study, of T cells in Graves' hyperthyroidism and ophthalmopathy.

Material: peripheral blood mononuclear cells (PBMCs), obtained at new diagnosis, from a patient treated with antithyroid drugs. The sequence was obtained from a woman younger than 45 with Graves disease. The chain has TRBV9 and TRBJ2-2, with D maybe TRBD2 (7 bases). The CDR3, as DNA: TGTGCCAGCGCGGGGGCATGGGGCACCGGGGAGCTGTTTTTT. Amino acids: CASAGAWGTGELFF.